The TCR beta chain under discussion was sequenced for a study of blood T cell repertoires in COVID-19. The recovered donors of Cohort 3 showed two negative PCRs, clearance, or symptom resolution. Trimming stripped 1 base from V and 0 bases from J, with 6 bases between. CDR1 and CDR2 (germline): LGHDT, YNNKEL (reference sequence). This CDR3 has 14 residues. TCRdb's table, derived via immunoSEQ multiplex PCR, lists solely in-frame clones and lacks some. This repertoire shows around 470,000 clones, around 90% found once; its top ten account for 0.55% to 0.75%. Sequencing used PBMCs or T cells enriched from blood (not recorded which). The source is a man aged 18 to 29 who had recovered from COVID-19. The chain employs TRBV3-1 (or the pseudogene TRBV3-2) and TRBJ1-2; D unresolved. The CDR3 bases are TGTGCCAGCAGCCAAGTTAGCGCTAACTATGGCTACACCTTC. Amino acid sequence: CASSQVSANYGYTF.